One T cell receptor (beta chain) is described in this entry. Its antigen is not yet known. At one end the junction does not follow the germline gene, possibly because of a read error. This entry comes from a study of human T cells and chemical hapten exposure (dated by TCRdb to the early 2020s). Some background on the complete study: For sensitization, 2% DPC in acetone was applied to a roughly 2 cm by roughly 2 cm area of upper inner arm skin. Weekly therapeutic DPC doses were additionally applied to the scalp of patients throughout the roughly 24-week study period. Patch testing was performed on the upper back with Finn chambers containing 0.01% DPC, and the patch tests were scored after 6 days according to International Contact Dermatitis Research Group standards. The mostly female patient cohort included alopecia areata with under or over 50% scalp involvement, alopecia totalis and alopecia universalis. Libraries were combined into a pool for sequencing, and differences in TCR yield between samples came mainly from small differences in library volumes within the pool. Peripheral blood TCR repertoire changes were tracked in vivo in alopecia patients during primary and secondary sensitization to the hapten diphenylcyclopropenone (DPC). Blood samples were taken from patients before sensitization (week 0) and at 2, 6 and about 24 weeks after DPC sensitization. For TCR sequencing, blood came from about 28 alopecia patients at anywhere from one to four time points (pre-sensitization, 2, 6 and 24 weeks). The study at large found these results: The number of TCRs above 1 in 1000 frequency did not change with DPC sensitization; there was no evidence of global repertoire structure alterations. A positive correlation was found between the number of PT1 expanded TCRs and patch test score, with significance reached at thresholds 8, 16 and 32 but not 4. Repeated subsampling changed both the strength of the expansion versus patch-test correlation and the threshold at which the correlation became significant. Because every patient had alopecia, a presumed autoimmune disease, the patients' immune response might differ from that of healthy individuals. Compared with pre-sensitization or healthy control sets, expanded TCRs formed significantly more large CDR3 similarity clusters, which is consistent with antigen-driven responses.

The library was prepared using RACE. Sequenced using a NextSeq 500. Library preparation attached unique molecular identifiers to individual cDNA molecules for quantitative, reproducible TCR counting. Both TCR alpha and TCR beta chains were sequenced from each blood RNA sample. On the study's bioinformatics: Samples had a median of about 96,000 TCRs, with a range from about 23,224 to 700,000. V, J and CDR3 annotation of the TCR reads was performed with the Decombinator software suite. Every sample was subsampled to the same number of TCRs (28,000) for the PS versus PT1 abundance plots. TCRs were defined as expanded if absent before sensitization and observed at least eight times at the 2-week time point. TCRdb ran its own pipeline on the public reads, namely fastp trimming at Q25 and MiXCR clone calling, and kept in-frame beta chains. Entries are consolidated by CDR3 protein sequence, retaining the most common genes and DNA. It is TCRdb's table, rather than the study itself, that gives the V and J calls and clone size. A total of just over 80,000 distinct CDR3 sequences appear in this sample, around a tenth of them only once. The ten biggest clones cover roughly 4.2% of the sample.

What this sample's time point label stands for: patch test 1, 2 weeks after DPC sensitization. In the paper's terms, the treatment or condition label means: therapeutic diphenylcyclopropenone sensitization with weekly scalp DPC. At each patch-test visit, blood was drawn before the patch test was applied. Patients were considered eligible if aged 18 to 70, diagnosed with alopecia and deemed suitable for DPC therapy, and patients were excluded if pregnant. Total RNA was extracted from unfractionated whole blood collected in Tempus Blood RNA tubes. The CDR3 contains 13 residues, cysteine and phenylalanine counted. The kept DNA is CDR3 alone, 39 bases in frame from the first base. In the germline V gene, CDR1 corresponds to MNHEY and CDR2 to SVGEGT.

The chain was built from TRBV6-2 or TRBV6-3 and TRBJ1-4; no confident D gene assignment can be made. The sequence derives from a woman in her forties or fifties with alopecia areata. Some clones in this sample may be carry-over from other donors' samples. The sample in question was whole blood, obtained in connection with sensitization to the hapten diphenylcyclopropenone (DPC). The CDR3 region has the sequence CASSYRFNEKPFF. The bases read TGTGCCAGCAGTTACCGGTTTAATGAAAAACCGTTTTTT.